What follows are 22 T cell receptor beta chains derived from one specimen sequenced in a study of blood T cells in healthy people across ages. PCR was performed a second time for about 6 to 11 cycles using a sample-barcoded 5' primer and a J-beta primer mix. TCRdb reanalysed the 5' RACE reads using MiXCR and keeps one entry per CDR3 protein. This table holds roughly 1,100,000 distinct CDR3 sequences, approximately 25% found once. This sample also appeared in a second study, on T cells of mothers and their children.

Input material: blood. These receptors came from a girl aged 2-10 years in good health.

This chain joins TRBV12-3 or TRBV12-4 and TRBJ2-1; D is tentatively TRBD1 or TRBD2 (6 bases each). The CDR3 covers 15 residues. V lost 7 bases to trimming and J lost 3 bases, with 16 bases between them. CDR3 DNA sequence: TGTGCCAGCACTCTGCCGGGGGCAAACTACAATGAGCAGTTCTTC. As protein: CASTLPGANYNEQFF.

The V call is TRBV5-1, the J call TRBJ1-1, with a tentative D call TRBD1 (6 bases). This CDR3 is 14 amino acids long. V was cut by 6 bases and J by 0 bases, with 12 bases left in between. Germline lookup yields CDR1 SGHRS and CDR2 YFSETQ. The CDR3 here is CASNYRDLNTEAFF. The CDR3 DNA sequence: TGCGCCAGCAATTACAGGGACTTGAACACTGAAGCTTTCTTT.

V gene TRBV7-2 combines with J gene TRBJ2-3; no reliable D call. Trimming stripped 1 base from V and 7 bases from J, with 6 bases between. The CDR3 is made up of 12 amino acids. CDR1 and CDR2 (germline): SGHTA, FQGNSA. The CDR3, as DNA: TGTGCCAGCAGCTTAGACCCTAATACGCAGTATTTT. Translation gives CASSLDPNTQYF.

There are a few counts of this clonotype. The rearrangement uses TRBV2 and TRBJ1-1, with unresolved D. The germline gives CDR1 SNHLY, CDR2 FYNNEI. V lost 4 bases, J lost 5 bases, and 8 bases lay in between. This CDR3 has 12 amino acids. CDR3 protein: CASSVFGTEAFF. The CDR3 bases are TGTGCCAGCAGTGTTTTCGGGACTGAAGCTTTCTTT.

Concerning this clonotype itself: The junction shows a germline mismatch at one end, possibly a read error. This sequence joins TRBV18 and TRBJ1-1, with D unclear. Germline V gene sequence: CDR1 KGHSH, CDR2 LQKENI. The CDR3 covers 14 residues. In nucleotides, the CDR3 is TGTGCCAGCTCCCCCGAGAGGACTAATCCTGAAGCTTCCTTT. It codes for CASSPERTNPEASF.

The chain carries TRBV20-1 and TRBJ1-1; weak D call: TRBD1 (5 bases). Germline CDR1 and CDR2: DFQATT and SNEGSKA (reference sequence). V dropped 4 bases and J dropped 3 bases, with 15 bases sitting between them. There are 14 residues in the CDR3. CDR3 in DNA: TGCAGTGCTATAACAGGAGGCGCGTACACTGAAGCTTTCTTT. It yields the protein CSAITGGAYTEAFF.

The V call is TRBV6-6, the J call TRBJ2-1, with TRBD2 matching over 8 bases. The CDR3 sequence is 15 residues long. The V gene end was trimmed by 4 bases and the J gene end by 9 bases; junction bases not matched to a gene: 11. Germline V gives CDR1 MNHNY, CDR2 SVGAGI (reference sequence). The CDR3: CASSSEIAGRFEQFF. In nucleotides, the CDR3 is TGTGCCAGCAGTTCGGAGATAGCGGGGCGTTTTGAGCAGTTCTTC.

The chain is built from TRBV4-3 and TRBJ1-6, with TRBD1 matching over 8 bases. Per germline, CDR1 LGHNA and CDR2 YSLEER. This CDR3 spans 19 amino acids. The V segment lost 0 bases and the J segment 0 bases; nucleotides outside the gene matches: 7. The CDR3 reads CASSQDLDRGSSYNSPLHF. Written as DNA, the CDR3 is TGCGCCAGCAGCCAAGATCTTGACAGGGGAAGCTCCTATAATTCACCCCTCCACTTT.

The chain has TRBV5-1 and TRBJ2-1; 7 nucleotides line up with TRBD2. Germline values: CDR1 SGHRS, CDR2 YFSETQ. The CDR3 loop spans 17 amino acids. Trimming took 0 bases from V and 2 from J; bases not matched to a gene: 8. Here the CDR3 reads CASSLEVGDYAYNEQFF. The DNA for the CDR3 is TGCGCCAGCAGCTTGGAGGTCGGGGACTACGCCTACAATGAGCAGTTCTTC.

J is TRBJ2-1 and V is TRBV5-1; the match to TRBD1 covers 7 bases. The end of the DNA fits TRBJ2-7 better, so the J call may be wrong. The V gene's germline CDR1 is SGHRS and CDR2 YFSETQ. There are 13 residues in the CDR3. CDR3 nucleotides: TGCGCCAGCAGCTGGGACAGCATGTTGGAGCAGTACTTC. Its protein product is CASSWDSMLEQYF.

A word on this clonotype: A junction boundary mismatches the germline segment, possibly from a read error. The J gene is TRBJ2-7, the V gene TRBV7-8; D remains ambiguous. Looked up from germline, CDR1 is SGHVS and CDR2 is FQNEAQ. There are 13 residues in the CDR3. CDR3 residues: CASSLERSYERYF. CDR3 DNA sequence: TGTGCCAGCAGCTTAGAAAGGTCCTACGAGCGGTACTTC.

About this clonotype: Its ends do not fully match the called genes, so a read error is possible. V gene TRBV4-1 combines with J gene TRBJ2-3; TRBD2 matches 7 bases. This CDR3 is 15 amino acids long. The germline gives CDR1 MGHRA, CDR2 YSYEKL. The DNA for the CDR3 is TGCGCCAGCAGCCAAGATGGGGCGGGAGTAGATACGCAGTACTTT. Amino acid sequence: CASSQDGAGVDTQYF.

The chain links TRBV29-1 to TRBJ2-2; possible D gene TRBD2, 5 bases. The CDR3 spans 14 residues. Trimming cost V 7 bases and J 2 bases, with 14 bases left between them. Germline V CDR1 and CDR2: SQVTM, ANQGSEA. CDR3 bases: TGCAGCGCCCGGGGTGTCGTCAACACCGGGGAGCTGTTTTTT. Its protein product is CSARGVVNTGELFF.

V is TRBV10-3 and J is TRBJ2-3, with D perhaps matching TRBD2 (5 bases). Between the trimmed V and J ends, which lost 2 bases and 3 bases, there was a span of 12 bases. Germline V gene data show CDR1 as ENHRY and CDR2 as SYGVKD. The CDR3 loop spans 15 amino acids. The CDR3 nucleotides are TGTGCCATCAGTGAGGGACTGGTGATGACAGATACGCAGTATTTT. Protein product: CAISEGLVMTDTQYF.

The V and J genes are TRBV7-9 and TRBJ2-7; 12 positions agree with TRBD2. The CDR3 contains 15 residues. V lost 4 bases to trimming and J lost 6 bases; unmatched junction nucleotides: 7. Germline V gives CDR1 SEHNR, CDR2 FQNEAQ (reference sequence). CDR3 region: CASSSGLAGSLEQYF. The CDR3 DNA follows: TGTGCCAGCAGCTCCGGACTAGCGGGAAGCCTCGAGCAGTACTTC.

A few counts support this clonotype. The rearrangement uses TRBV5-1 and TRBJ2-1; D is undetermined. V was clipped by 4 bases and J by 7 bases, with 12 bases between them. Germline V gene sequence: CDR1 SGHRS, CDR2 YFSETQ. The CDR3 totals 13 residues. In DNA, the CDR3 is TGCGCCAGCAGCAACAACAGCCGAAATGAGCAGTTCTTC. Translation gives CASSNNSRNEQFF. Full variable domain (rest looked up from reference TRBV5-1 and TRBJ2-1): KAGVTQTPRYLIKTRGQQVTLSCSPISGHRSVSWYQQTPGQGLQFLFEYFSETQRNKGNFPGRFSGRQFSNSRSEMNVSTLELGDSALYLCASSNNSRNEQFFGPGTRLTVL.

The chain joins TRBV12-5 to TRBJ2-5; the D is unclear. The CDR3 loop spans 11 amino acids. The germline CDR1 and CDR2 sequences are LGHNT and FRNRAP. V lost 2 bases, J lost 5 bases, and 3 bases lay in between. The CDR3 DNA reads TGTGCTAGTGGTTTGTACGAGACCCAGTACTTC. Encoded protein: CASGLYETQYF.

J is TRBJ2-3 and V is TRBV4-2; 8 bases align to TRBD1. Germline V lookup: CDR1 LGHNA, CDR2 YNFKEQ. The CDR3 is 17 amino acids. Losses at the gene ends were 4 bases for V and 2 bases for J; bases not matched to a gene: 11. Written as DNA, the CDR3 is TGTGCCAGCAGCCTACATATAGGGACAGGTTACACAGATACGCAGTATTTT. Protein: CASSLHIGTGYTDTQYF.

This sequence joins TRBV4-3 and TRBJ1-3; tentatively, D is TRBD1 (5 bases). The CDR3 sequence is 17 residues long. Trimming took 0 bases from V and 2 from J, leaving 14 bases between them. Germline V CDR1 and CDR2: LGHNA, YSLEER. In nucleotides, the CDR3 is TGCGCCAGCAGCCAAGAGAGGTGGGGGTCGACTGGAAACACCATATATTTT. Its protein product is CASSQERWGSTGNTIYF.

V and J are TRBV6-1 and TRBJ1-4; D not certain. Trimming left V 2 bases short and J 0 bases short, with 7 bases between. CDR1 MNHNS and CDR2 SASEGT come from the germline V gene. The CDR3 consists of 15 residues. This CDR3 is CASSEHLATNEKLFF. The DNA for the CDR3 is TGTGCCAGCAGTGAACATTTAGCAACTAATGAAAAACTGTTTTTT.

J is TRBJ2-2 and V is TRBV29-1; D unclear. Trimming pared 0 bases from V and 0 bases from J, leaving 8 bases between. CDR3 size: 15 residues. Per germline, CDR1 SQVTM and CDR2 ANQGSEA. CDR3 residues: CSVEEAGSNTGELFF. The DNA for the CDR3 is TGCAGCGTTGAAGAGGCCGGCTCGAACACCGGGGAGCTGTTTTTT.

This clonotype has just a few counts. V is TRBV6-1 and J is TRBJ1-5; D perhaps matches TRBD1 (5 bases). This CDR3 has 15 residues. V was cut by 1 base and J by 4 bases, with 11 bases left in between. CDR1 and CDR2 from the germline V gene are MNHNS and SASEGT. The CDR3 protein is CASSEVDRPNQPQHF. CDR3 nucleotides: TGTGCCAGCAGTGAAGTAGACAGACCAAATCAGCCCCAGCATTTT.